This TCR beta chain came from a study of regulatory T cells in long-lasting Graves disease. Regarding time point: persistent/refractory GD, antithyroid drugs over 5 years with positive TRAb. The TCR library used RNA extracted from PBMCs. In each case, Graves' disease was diagnosed per American Thyroid Association guidelines. Into tubes containing EDTA, approximately 8.5 milliliters of peripheral blood were drawn. Arm-PCR with iRepertoire HTBI primers amplified the CDR3 regions for these TCR beta libraries. TCRdb processed the multiplex PCR reads anew with MiXCR; each CDR3 protein has one entry. The sample carries 500,000 to 800,000 distinct CDR3 sequences, around 30% recorded once. CDR3 length: 13 residues. The V gene's germline CDR1 is SGHRS and CDR2 YFSETQ. The germline V and J ends were trimmed by 8 bases and 1 base, with 12 bases remaining between them.

The V call is TRBV5-1, the J call TRBJ1-1, with D maybe TRBD1 (6 bases). This specimen consisted of peripheral blood mononuclear cells (PBMCs), obtained when the disease was refractory, from a patient treated with antithyroid drugs. This sequence was found in a female donor with Graves disease. DNA of the CDR3: TGCGCCAGTGCGACAGGAACGAACACTGAAGCTTTCTTT. This sequence encodes CASATGTNTEAFF.